The entry that follows covers one T cell receptor (beta chain) sequence. Its cognate antigen is unknown. This sample is part of a study of OX40 agonist ivuxolimab in advanced cancers. As for the study in general: One hepatocellular carcinoma and a couple of cutaneous melanoma patients partially responded.

TCRdb's table, derived via immunoSEQ multiplex PCR, lists solely in-frame clones and lacks some. Among more than 75,000 clones listed, around 80% were seen once. The germline CDR1 and CDR2 sequences are SGHNT and YENEEA. V dropped 0 bases and J dropped 3; count of bases not matched to a gene: 8. This CDR3 region has 18 residues. Points from the study as a whole: CD8+ T cells (on average) carried more expanded clones than CD4+ T cells.

The V call is TRBV11-3, the J call TRBJ2-1; 10 nucleotides line up with TRBD1. This receptor was identified in an adult with an advanced solid tumor such as melanoma, head and neck, liver or kidney cancer. This specimen was CD4+ or CD8+ T cells sorted from blood, taken in a trial of the OX40 agonist ivuxolimab. In DNA, the CDR3 is TGTGCCAGCAGCTTAGAAGGGGGCCGGGACAGGGGCTACAATGAGCAGTTCTTC. It yields the protein CASSLEGGRDRGYNEQFF.